Below, 31 T cell receptor beta chains from the same sample are listed, as sequenced in a study of blood T cells in healthy people across ages. For the second PCR, which ran for about 7 to 11 cycles, a sample-barcoded 5' primer and a J-beta primer mix were used. MiXCR, applied by TCRdb to the 5' RACE reads, yields one record per CDR3 protein. The table lists 720,000 or so distinct CDR3 sequences, about 43% of them singletons. Material for sequencing was blood. The receptors were sampled from an elderly man in good health.

The V and J genes are TRBV6-6 and TRBJ1-1, with a weak D call TRBD1 (5 bases). V was trimmed by 10 bases and J by 2 bases, leaving 14 bases between them. This CDR3 contains 13 residues. Germline V gene sequence: CDR1 MNHNY, CDR2 SVGAGI (reference sequence). The CDR3 loop reads CATGLGSNTEAFF. DNA of the CDR3: TGTGCCACGGGACTGGGAAGTAACACTGAAGCTTTCTTT.

Only a few counts were recorded for this clonotype. This chain joins TRBV20-1 and TRBJ2-5; TRBD1 aligns across 9 bases. This CDR3 has 16 residues. Germline V CDR1 and CDR2: DFQATT, SNEGSKA (reference sequence). With 3 bases clipped from V and 2 bases from J, the junction kept 10 bases outside the gene matches. The CDR3 DNA reads as TGCAGTGCTAGGACTACAGGGGGCCAATATCAAGAGACCCAGTACTTC. Protein sequence: CSARTTGGQYQETQYF.

The rearrangement links TRBV4-1 to TRBJ2-1; TRBD1 is a possible D gene (6 bases). V was clipped by 2 bases and J by 0 bases, with 8 bases between them. This CDR3 is 15 amino acids long. Germline lookup yields CDR1 MGHRA and CDR2 YSYEKL. CDR3 residues: CASSQPGASYNEQFF. Here the CDR3 DNA reads TGCGCCAGCAGCCAACCAGGGGCCTCCTACAATGAGCAGTTCTTC.

The genes are TRBV5-4 and TRBJ2-1, with D uncertain. The CDR3 length is 16 residues. The germline V gene has CDR1 SGHNT and CDR2 YYREEE (reference sequence). Trimming removed 0 bases from V and 0 bases from J, with 10 bases in between. The CDR3 here is CASSLETGSSYNEQFF. The DNA of the CDR3 is TGTGCCAGCAGCTTGGAAACGGGTAGCTCCTACAATGAGCAGTTCTTC.

CDR3: CASSVRSLAGRHGETQYF. The CDR3 DNA follows: TGTGCCAGCAGCGTTCGATCACTAGCGGGGAGACATGGAGAGACCCAGTACTTC. The chain employs TRBV7-2 and TRBJ2-5; the match to TRBD2 covers 10 bases. Germline CDR1 reads SGHTA; CDR2 reads FQGNSA. Trimming at V came to 5 bases and at J to 4 bases, leaving 16 bases not matched to a gene. This CDR3 is built from 18 residues. Drawing the rest from reference TRBV7-2 and TRBJ2-5, the complete variable domain is GAGVSQSPSNKVTEKGKDVELRCDPISGHTALYWYRQSLGQGLEFLIYFQGNSAPDKSGLPSDRFSAERTGGSVSTLTIQRTQQEDSAVYLCASSVRSLAGRHGETQYFGPGTRLLVL.

For the CDR3, the DNA is TGCGCCAGCAGCTTCGGACTAGCGGGGGGGCGGGAGTACAATGAGCAGTTCTTC. Its translation is CASSFGLAGGREYNEQFF. This sequence joins TRBV5-1 and TRBJ2-1; 15 bases match TRBD2. With V trimmed by 2 bases and J by 4 bases, 7 bases remained unmatched. Germline assignment: CDR1 SGHRS and CDR2 YFSETQ. The length of the CDR3 is 18 residues.

To note about this clonotype: It may be a read error: a sequence one base away is much more abundant. The V call is TRBV29-1, the J call TRBJ2-1; 14 nucleotides match TRBD2. The germline gives CDR1 SQVTM, CDR2 ANQGSEA. This CDR3 is built from 14 residues. The V segment lost 4 bases and the J segment 9 bases; nucleotides outside the gene matches: 5. The CDR3 DNA reads TGCAGCGTTGGTTTGACTAGCGGGAGGGCTGAGCAGTTCTTC. Its translation is CSVGLTSGRAEQFF.

This clonotype was observed a handful of times. CDR3 amino acids: CSARDAGKGYNEQFF. The CDR3 coding sequence is TGCAGTGCTAGAGATGCGGGCAAGGGCTACAATGAGCAGTTCTTC. This sequence joins TRBV20-1 and TRBJ2-1; TRBD2 is a possible D gene (5 bases). The germline V gene encodes CDR1 DFQATT and CDR2 SNEGSKA (reference sequence). Trimming took 0 bases from V and 3 from J, leaving 12 bases between them. This CDR3 has 15 amino acids.

Only a few counts were recorded for this clonotype. V is TRBV7-9 and J is TRBJ2-1, with 10 bases lining up with TRBD1. Trimming took 5 bases from V and 7 from J; bases not matched to a gene: 8. The germline CDR1 and CDR2 sequences are SEHNR and FQNEAQ (reference sequence). This CDR3 contains 15 residues. The CDR3 here is CASSAWDRGMNEQFF. For the CDR3, the DNA is TGTGCCAGCAGCGCATGGGACAGGGGAATGAATGAGCAGTTCTTC.

CDR3 nucleotide sequence: TGCGCCAGCAGCTTCGGGGGGACAGGGGGCATCGAGCAGTACTTC. Protein product: CASSFGGTGGIEQYF. J is TRBJ2-5 and V is TRBV5-1, with 12 bases that match TRBD1. The last part of the DNA fits TRBJ2-7 better; the J call may be wrong. Germline-derived CDR1 and CDR2 are SGHRS and YFSETQ. The CDR3 is made up of 15 amino acids.

This clonotype was observed a few times. The V gene is TRBV7-8, the J gene TRBJ2-4; a weak D match, TRBD1 (5 bases). The CDR3 has 14 residues. Trimming stripped 1 base from V and 5 bases from J, with 9 bases between. Per the germline V gene, CDR1 is SGHVS and CDR2 is FQNEAQ. As DNA, the CDR3 is TGTGCCAGCAGCTTAGGAGACAGAGAAAACATTCAGTACTTC. It codes for CASSLGDRENIQYF.

This clonotype was seen only a few times. The gene calls are TRBV7-3 and TRBJ2-7; tentative D call: TRBD1 (5 bases). Between the trimmed V and J ends, which lost 0 bases and 10 bases, there was a span of 13 bases. CDR3 length equals 13 residues. Per germline, CDR1 SGHTA and CDR2 FQGTGA. Here the CDR3 reads CASSLTVQGSQYF. CDR3 DNA sequence: TGTGCCAGCAGCTTAACAGTCCAGGGATCTCAGTACTTC. The full variable domain, its missing parts supplied by reference TRBV7-3 and TRBJ2-7, is GAGVSQTPSNKVTEKGKYVELRCDPISGHTALYWYRQSLGQGPEFLIYFQGTGAADDSGLPNDRFFAVRPEGSVSTLKIQRTERGDSAVYLCASSLTVQGSQYFGPGTRLTVT.

This clonotype has only a few counts. The gene calls are TRBV7-2 and TRBJ2-7; 10 bases match TRBD1. This CDR3 has 17 amino acids. J was trimmed by 2 bases and V by 2 bases; bases with no gene match: 9. Germline V lookup: CDR1 SGHTA, CDR2 FQGNSA. The CDR3 nucleotides are TGTGCCAGCAGCTTACTCATAGTGGGGACAGGGGCCTACGAGCAGTACTTC. It encodes CASSLLIVGTGAYEQYF.

This clonotype was counted a few times. The chain is built from TRBV5-1 and TRBJ2-5, with TRBD1 as a possible D gene (7 bases). The CDR3 runs to 15 residues. Germline lookup yields CDR1 SGHRS and CDR2 YFSETQ. Deletions cut 3 bases from V and 11 bases from J, with 23 bases between. The CDR3 DNA reads as TGCGCCAGCAGCTCCGGACAGGCGGGAAACAATGAGCAGTACTTC. This sequence encodes CASSSGQAGNNEQYF.

The chain carries TRBV5-1 and TRBJ2-2, with 12 bases that match TRBD1. Trimming cost V 4 bases and J 3 bases; bases outside gene matches: 4. Germline CDR1 SGHRS, CDR2 YFSETQ. The CDR3 loop spans 16 amino acids. The CDR3 DNA follows: TGCGCCAGCAGCCCGGGACAGGGGGCTTACACCGGGGAGCTGTTTTTT. Protein sequence: CASSPGQGAYTGELFF.

This clonotype was counted at least ten times. The V gene is TRBV11-1, the J gene TRBJ2-2, with 8 bases that match TRBD2. This CDR3 comprises 17 residues. Germline values: CDR1 SGHAT, CDR2 FQDESV (reference sequence). V dropped 5 bases and J dropped 5; count of bases not matched to a gene: 13. The CDR3 loop reads CASSPTLLGGRTGELFF. As DNA, the CDR3 is TGTGCCAGCAGCCCGACACTTTTGGGCGGGAGGACCGGGGAGCTGTTTTTT.

On this clonotype itself: A junction end diverges from the germline sequence, so it may reflect a read error. The chain is built from TRBV28 and TRBJ1-4; maybe TRBD1 (6 bases). This CDR3 contains 15 residues. CDR1 is MDHEN, CDR2 SYDVKM, per germline. This CDR3 is CASSFQTGGVERLFF. The CDR3 coding sequence is TGTGCCAGCAGTTTCCAGACAGGTGGAGTCGAAAGACTGTTTTTT.

A word on this clonotype: Since no conserved phenylalanine or tryptophan closes the CDR3, a read error is the likely cause. The chain has TRBV7-3 and TRBJ1-2; 10 bases align to TRBD1. The CDR3 is made up of 18 amino acids. After removal of 1 base from V and 4 bases from J, the junction contained 12 bases not matched to a gene. CDR1 is SGHTA and CDR2 is FQGTGA in the germline V gene. The CDR3 loop is CASSLRPTTGGASYGYTY. In DNA form, the CDR3 reads TGTGCCAGCAGCTTAAGACCAACGACAGGGGGCGCATCCTATGGCTACACCTAC.

The chain carries TRBV6-2 or TRBV6-3 and TRBJ2-4; no clear D gene. CDR1 and CDR2 from the germline V gene are MNHEY and SVGEGT. This CDR3 region has 14 residues. Trimming removed 4 bases at V and 2 bases at J, with 9 bases between. The CDR3 here is CASSFAGSKNIQYF. CDR3 in DNA: TGTGCCAGCAGTTTTGCAGGATCCAAAAACATTCAGTACTTC.

The rearrangement joins TRBV2 to TRBJ1-1; tentative D call: TRBD1 (5 bases). The germline V gene encodes CDR1 SNHLY and CDR2 FYNNEI. The V and J ends lost 6 bases and 0 bases respectively, with 8 bases between them. This CDR3 contains 13 residues. CDR3 DNA sequence: TGTGCCAGCAGGGGACCTCTGAACACTGAAGCTTTCTTT. Residues: CASRGPLNTEAFF.

The V and J genes are TRBV7-9 and TRBJ2-1; D may match TRBD1 or TRBD2 (5 bases each). The end of the DNA aligns better with TRBJ2-7, so the J call may be wrong. Germline assignment: CDR1 SEHNR and CDR2 FQNEAQ (reference sequence). The CDR3 is 16 amino acids. In DNA, the CDR3 is TGTGCCAGCAGCCCACTCGGGACGAGCTCCTACAATGAGCAGTACTTC. Translating it yields CASSPLGTSSYNEQYF.

This sequence joins TRBV7-3 and TRBJ2-1, with a weak D call TRBD1 (5 bases). The DNA matches TRBJ2-7 better at its end, which makes the J call doubtful. CDR1 SGHTA and CDR2 FQGTGA come from the germline V gene. The CDR3 spans 14 residues. This CDR3 reads CASSYDSSYNEQYF. CDR3 DNA sequence: TGTGCCAGCAGCTATGACAGCTCCTACAATGAGCAGTACTTC.

The chain recombines TRBV7-2 with TRBJ2-3, with no clear D. Deletions cut 2 bases from V and 3 bases from J, with 6 bases between. The CDR3 extends over 13 amino acids. CDR1 SGHTA and CDR2 FQGNSA come from the germline V gene. The CDR3 region is CASSLMGTDTQYF. CDR3 nucleotides: TGTGCCAGCAGCTTAATGGGGACAGATACGCAGTATTTT.

This clonotype was counted at least ten times. The chain has TRBV4-2 and TRBJ2-3; unclear D gene. Per the germline V gene, CDR1 is LGHNA and CDR2 is YNFKEQ. The V gene lost 1 base and the J gene lost 3 bases, with 8 bases spanning the gap. This CDR3 comprises 14 residues. The CDR3 loop reads CASSQGSQTDTQYF. CDR3 sequence (DNA): TGTGCCAGCAGCCAAGGGAGCCAGACAGATACGCAGTATTTT.

The chain carries TRBV10-3 and TRBJ2-1; 7 bases agree with TRBD2. Looked up from germline, CDR1 is ENHRY and CDR2 is SYGVKD. The CDR3 has 15 amino acids. The V gene end was trimmed by 4 bases and the J gene end by 5 bases; junction bases not matched to a gene: 8. The CDR3 loop reads CAISGGGYQDNEQFF. CDR3 coding DNA: TGTGCCATCAGTGGGGGGGGTTACCAAGACAATGAGCAGTTCTTC.

CDR3 coding DNA: TGTGCCAGCAGCCACCGGCCGCCGGGGGGCGGGTATGGCTACACCTTC. Translation: CASSHRPPGGGYGYTF. This chain connects TRBV7-9 to TRBJ1-2, with D possibly matching TRBD1 (6 bases). The CDR3 runs 16 residues. CDR1 is SEHNR, CDR2 FQNEAQ, per germline (reference sequence). The V end lost 5 bases, the J end lost 5 bases, and 21 bases lay between the germline ends.

The table lists this clonotype with many counts. The rearrangement links TRBV29-1 to TRBJ1-2, with 8 bases lining up with TRBD1. Germline lookup yields CDR1 SQVTM and CDR2 ANQGSEA. The CDR3 runs 16 residues. V dropped 3 bases and J dropped 1; count of bases not matched to a gene: 10. The CDR3: CSVDGGGTGNNYGYTF. The CDR3 DNA is TGCAGCGTTGATGGGGGGGGGACAGGCAATAACTATGGCTACACCTTC. The variable domain in full, completed from reference TRBV29-1 and TRBJ1-2, reads SAVISQKPSRDICQRGTSLTIQCQVDSQVTMMFWYRQQPGQSLTLIATANQGSEATYESGFVIDKFPISRPNLTFSTLTVSNMSPEDSSIYLCSVDGGGTGNNYGYTFGSGTRLTVV.

In regard to this clonotype: This may come from a read error, since a much larger clone is one base off. The chain links TRBV7-9 to TRBJ2-7; D gene unclear. The J call may not be correct, given that the DNA end is closer to TRBJ2-5. Germline assignment: CDR1 SEHNR and CDR2 FQNEAQ (reference sequence). The CDR3 contains 11 residues. For the CDR3, the DNA is TGTGCCAGCAGCACGTGGGAGACCCAGTACTTC. Amino acids: CASSTWETQYF.

This clonotype turned up a few times. The rearrangement uses TRBV5-1 and TRBJ2-7, with a possible D match to TRBD1 (6 bases). V was shortened by 4 bases and J by 7 bases, with 12 bases between the two germline ends. The CDR3 is 12 residues long. The germline CDR1 and CDR2 sequences are SGHRS and YFSETQ. The chain's CDR3 is CASSIDRREQYF. The CDR3 DNA reads as TGCGCCAGCAGCATAGACAGGAGGGAGCAGTACTTC.

This clonotype has a handful of counts. This chain joins TRBV7-2 and TRBJ2-3; D call uncertain. Germline V gene sequence: CDR1 SGHTA, CDR2 FQGNSA. This CDR3 has 14 amino acids. The V and J ends lost 6 bases and 4 bases respectively, with 14 bases between them. As DNA, the CDR3 is TGTGCCAGCAGTTTGGGGATGGGTCCAGATACGCAGTATTTT. Its protein is CASSLGMGPDTQYF.

There are a few counts of this clonotype. The chain has TRBV20-1 and TRBJ2-7, with 7 bases aligning to TRBD1. Trimming cost V 2 bases and J 0 bases; bases outside gene matches: 10. CDR1 DFQATT and CDR2 SNEGSKA come from the germline V gene (reference sequence). CDR3 length: 16 residues. The DNA of the CDR3 is TGCAGTGCTAGAAGACGGGACAGAGCGTTCTCCTACGAGCAGTACTTC. Translation gives CSARRRDRAFSYEQYF.